This T cell receptor beta chain emerged from a study of CD8 T cells in Susac syndrome (dated by TCRdb to between 2018 and 2021). In the study overall: Whether CD8+ T cell activation and differentiation in Susac syndrome was antigen driven was tested using repertoire sequencing.

RNA was extracted using the RNeasy kit, and about 0.5 to 1 ug of the RNA was reverse transcribed with random hexamers. The immunoSEQ multiplex PCR assay, covering 54 Vbeta and 13 Jbeta segments, was used to amplify TCR beta CDR3 regions. Bias from PCR amplification was corrected by using a synthetic template baseline for primer optimization and for computational correction. Turning to the authors' computational methods: Reads were assigned to V, D and J genes according to IMGT and analyzed in immunoSEQ Analyzer, with only productive sequences retained. Clonality was computed as one minus Shannon entropy normalized by log2 of the number of productive unique sequences. Public and private clones were assessed among the 100 most prevalent clones of each patient and control. Clones were defined as Susac-specific if absent from the healthy and MS cohorts, from around 1,100 published viral clones and from other ImmuneACCESS disease sequences. The public reads were run again by TCRdb, first through fastp at Q25 and then through MiXCR, and only productive beta chains were kept. All rows with the same CDR3 protein become a single entry with the most common DNA and genes. The V and J calls and clone size are TCRdb's, not the authors'. Across this sample there are more than 85,000 distinct CDR3 sequences, with around 97% seen only once. The ten largest account for approximately 0.092% of the sample.

The CDR3 goes from the cysteine to the phenylalanine over 15 residues. CDR3 DNA only is kept here, 45 bases in frame from base 1. CDR1 and CDR2, looked up from the germline V gene (reference sequence), are LNHDA and SQIVND. V is reduced by 1 base and J by 3 bases, leaving a spacing of 12 bases between them. Peripheral blood CD8+ and CD4+ T cells from healthy donors, Susac syndrome patients and multiple sclerosis patients were profiled using high-throughput TCR beta sequencing. Healthy donors were age- and sex-matched controls. CD8+ TEMRA cells were enriched by FACS, while bulk CD8+ and CD4+ T cells were purified by magnetic negative isolation. Blood was drawn into EDTA tubes, processed within 24 hours, and PBMCs were isolated by density gradient centrifugation. PBMCs destined for TCR sequencing were cryopreserved in liquid nitrogen and later thawed in a 37 °C water bath. A purity of at least 90% was achieved for sorted or isolated CD4+, CD8+ and CD8+ TEMRA cells.

A note on this clonotype: It lacks a known antigen. No much larger clonotype is one base removed from it; base qualities were not supplied.

Study-wide conclusions, independent of this receptor: The study acknowledged that relatively few individuals were included in the TCR sequencing and HLA analysis.

The sample taken for sequencing was CD4+ T cells from PBMCs. This sequence was found in a human donor in good health. The chain uses TRBV19 and TRBJ2-5; the best D guess is TRBD2, with 5 bases matching. The base sequence is TGTGCCAGTAGTATAGCGGCCGGGGTCAAAGAGACCCAGTACTTC. This sequence encodes CASSIAAGVKETQYF.